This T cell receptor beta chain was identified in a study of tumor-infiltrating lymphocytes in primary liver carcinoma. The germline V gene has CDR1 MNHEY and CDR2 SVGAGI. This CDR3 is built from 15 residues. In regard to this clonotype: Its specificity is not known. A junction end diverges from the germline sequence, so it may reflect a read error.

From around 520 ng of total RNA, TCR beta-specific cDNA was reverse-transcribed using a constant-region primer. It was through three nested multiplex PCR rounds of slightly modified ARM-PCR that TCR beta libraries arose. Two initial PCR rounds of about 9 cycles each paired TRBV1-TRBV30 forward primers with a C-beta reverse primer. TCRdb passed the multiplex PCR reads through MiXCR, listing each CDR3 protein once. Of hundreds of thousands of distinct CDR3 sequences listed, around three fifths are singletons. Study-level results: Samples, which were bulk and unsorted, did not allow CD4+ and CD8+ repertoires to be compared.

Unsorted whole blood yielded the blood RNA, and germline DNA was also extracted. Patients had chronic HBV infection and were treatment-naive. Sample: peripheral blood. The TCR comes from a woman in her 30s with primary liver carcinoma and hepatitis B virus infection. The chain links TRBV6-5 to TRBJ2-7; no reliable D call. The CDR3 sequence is CARSYKGSSSYEQYF. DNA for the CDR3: TGTGCCAGAAGTTACAAGGGTAGCAGCTCCTACGAGCAGTACTTC.